Sequencing of this TCR beta chain was carried out in a study of blood T cell repertoires in COVID-19. Study at large: PBMCs, B-cell-depleted T cells, or T cells were the source of the cDNA or gDNA that made up the material.

TCRdb's copy holds only in-frame clones and misses some; the assay was immunoSEQ multiplex PCR. The sample carries around 250,000 clones, about four fifths recorded once. The sequence was obtained from a man older than 75 with acute or convalescent COVID-19. What was sequenced was peripheral blood.

The CDR3 DNA follows: TGTGCCAGCAGGAGGACAGCCTCCCTCAACTATGGCTACACCTTC. Protein: CASRRTASLNYGYTF. The gene calls are TRBV6-5 and TRBJ1-2, with D possibly matching TRBD1 (6 bases). V was trimmed by 6 bases and J by 2 bases, leaving 16 bases between them. The CDR3 length is 15 residues. Germline CDR1 is MNHEY and CDR2 is SVGAGI.